The rows below give T cell receptor beta chains drawn from one sample of a study of tumor-infiltrating lymphocytes in localized non-small cell lung cancer. Sequenced by immunoSEQ multiplex PCR; TCRdb stores in-frame clones only, minus some. The sample carries about 10,000 clones, around 70% recorded once. Sequences were obtained from lung tumor tissue. These receptors were obtained from a human donor with non-small cell lung cancer. The CDR3 runs from the conserved cysteine through the conserved F or W. Fields, in order: J gene, V gene, D gene, CDR3 length, clone size, CDR3 protein, CDR3 DNA. A D gene is named only where the DNA matches it firmly. The size of a clone is reported for some rows only, either as once, few or many, or as a class for expanded clones.

j_gene: TRBJ1-1; v_gene: TRBV27; d_gene: TRBD1; len: 14; abundance: NA; CDR3aa: CASSLTGRGPEAFF; CDR3nt: TGTGCCAGCAGTTTGACAGGGAGAGGCCCTGAAGCTTTCTTT
j_gene: TRBJ1-1; v_gene: TRBV18; d_gene: NA; len: 14; abundance: few; CDR3aa: CASSPGTTNTEAFF; CDR3nt: TGTGCCAGCTCTCCCGGGACAACGAACACTGAAGCTTTCTTT
j_gene: TRBJ2-2; v_gene: TRBV7-2; d_gene: TRBD2; len: 15; abundance: NA; CDR3aa: CASSLRLAGTGELFF; CDR3nt: TGTGCCAGCAGCTTACGGCTAGCGGGTACCGGGGAGCTGTTTTTT
j_gene: TRBJ2-2; v_gene: TRBV10-3; d_gene: NA; len: 15; abundance: once; CDR3aa: CAISESYRATGELFF; CDR3nt: TGTGCCATCAGTGAGTCTTACAGGGCCACCGGGGAGCTGTTTTTT
j_gene: TRBJ2-3; v_gene: TRBV2; d_gene: TRBD1; len: 14; abundance: NA; CDR3aa: CASSGDRAQHTQYF; CDR3nt: TGTGCCAGCAGTGGGGACAGAGCTCAGCATACGCAGTATTTT
j_gene: TRBJ1-3; v_gene: TRBV6-5; d_gene: NA; len: 14; abundance: NA; CDR3aa: CASSLTHSGNTIYF; CDR3nt: TGTGCCAGCAGTCTTACTCACTCTGGAAACACCATATATTTT
j_gene: TRBJ2-3; v_gene: TRBV29-1; d_gene: TRBD1; len: 14; abundance: few; CDR3aa: CSVVGTGGADTQYF; CDR3nt: TGCAGCGTCGTGGGGACAGGGGGCGCGGATACGCAGTATTTT
j_gene: TRBJ2-7; v_gene: TRBV25-1; d_gene: NA; len: 15; abundance: NA; CDR3aa: CASSASGTGEWEQYF; CDR3nt: TGTGCCAGCAGTGCCTCCGGGACGGGGGAGTGGGAGCAGTACTTC
j_gene: TRBJ2-7; v_gene: TRBV28; d_gene: NA; len: 12; abundance: medium-sized; CDR3aa: CASSGGTYEQYF; CDR3nt: TGTGCCAGCAGTGGCGGCACCTACGAGCAGTACTTC
j_gene: TRBJ1-4; v_gene: TRBV5-4; d_gene: NA; len: 14; abundance: once; CDR3aa: CASSYDRRNEKLFF; CDR3nt: TGTGCCAGCAGCTACGACCGCCGTAATGAAAAACTGTTTTTT
j_gene: TRBJ2-7; v_gene: TRBV6-5; d_gene: NA; len: 13; abundance: NA; CDR3aa: CASSSGIGSEQYF; CDR3nt: TGTGCCAGCAGTTCTGGGATTGGAAGTGAGCAGTACTTC
j_gene: TRBJ2-7; v_gene: TRBV13; d_gene: NA; len: 12; abundance: NA; CDR3aa: CASSLRDYEQYF; CDR3nt: TGTGCCAGCAGCTTAAGGGACTACGAGCAGTACTTC
j_gene: TRBJ1-1; v_gene: TRBV10-3; d_gene: NA; len: 16; abundance: NA; CDR3aa: CASSSTYTEMNTEAFF; CDR3nt: TGTGCCAGCAGTTCTACCTACACGGAAATGAACACTGAAGCTTTCTTT
j_gene: TRBJ1-2; v_gene: TRBV5-6; d_gene: TRBD1; len: 13; abundance: NA; CDR3aa: CASSFRGTGGYTF; CDR3nt: TGTGCCAGCAGCTTTAGGGGGACAGGGGGCTACACCTTC
j_gene: TRBJ2-6; v_gene: TRBV11-3; d_gene: NA; len: 18; abundance: NA; CDR3aa: CASSPEGSRRSGANVLTF; CDR3nt: TGTGCCAGCAGCCCGGAGGGGAGTCGCCGCTCTGGGGCCAACGTCCTGACTTTC
j_gene: TRBJ1-2; v_gene: TRBV14; d_gene: NA; len: 14; abundance: few; CDR3aa: CASSQAFRAGGYTF; CDR3nt: TGTGCCAGCAGCCAAGCATTTAGGGCCGGGGGCTACACCTTC
j_gene: TRBJ2-1; v_gene: TRBV7-8; d_gene: TRBD1; len: 15; abundance: NA; CDR3aa: CASSTGTGDYNEQFF; CDR3nt: TGTGCCAGCAGCACCGGGACAGGTGACTACAATGAGCAGTTCTTC
j_gene: TRBJ2-3; v_gene: TRBV6-6; d_gene: NA; len: 12; abundance: NA; CDR3aa: CASSDSSYAQYF; CDR3nt: TGTGCCAGCAGTGACAGTAGTTATGCGCAGTATTTT
j_gene: TRBJ2-1; v_gene: TRBV5-1; d_gene: NA; len: 15; abundance: NA; CDR3aa: CASSLGGGGYNEQFF; CDR3nt: TGCGCCAGCAGCCTGGGTGGGGGAGGCTACAATGAGCAGTTCTTC
j_gene: TRBJ2-3; v_gene: TRBV11-2; d_gene: NA; len: 13; abundance: NA; CDR3aa: CASSLQGTDTQYF; CDR3nt: TGTGCCAGCAGCTTACAGGGCACAGATACGCAGTATTTT
j_gene: TRBJ2-7; v_gene: TRBV15; d_gene: NA; len: 13; abundance: NA; CDR3aa: CATSRDRWYEQYF; CDR3nt: TGTGCCACCAGCAGAGATCGCTGGTACGAGCAGTACTTC
j_gene: TRBJ1-5; v_gene: TRBV6-1; d_gene: NA; len: 15; abundance: NA; CDR3aa: CASTWRGEGNQPQHF; CDR3nt: TGTGCCAGCACGTGGAGAGGGGAAGGCAATCAGCCCCAGCATTTT
j_gene: TRBJ1-1; v_gene: TRBV2; d_gene: NA; len: 15; abundance: NA; CDR3aa: CASSEPRGGGTEAFF; CDR3nt: TGTGCCAGCAGTGAACCGAGAGGCGGAGGTACTGAAGCTTTCTTT